Presented here are 4 T cell receptor beta chains from one specimen sequenced in a study of OX40 agonist ivuxolimab in advanced cancers. Using immunoSEQ multiplex PCR, the repertoire was profiled, and TCRdb retains in-frame clones only, with some absent. The table has 70,000 to 95,000 clones, about 93% seen once. The specimen comprised CD4+ or CD8+ T cells sorted from blood, sampled in a trial of the OX40 agonist ivuxolimab. The receptors here all came from an adult with an advanced solid tumor such as melanoma, head and neck, liver or kidney cancer.

The CDR3 nucleotides read TGTGCCAGCAGCCAAAGGGACACTGGACTAGCGGGCCGTACCTACGAGCAGTACTTC. Translated, it gives CASSQRDTGLAGRTYEQYF. The rearrangement uses TRBV5-5 and TRBJ2-7; 11 bases map to TRBD2. The CDR3 sequence is 19 residues long. Germline V lookup: CDR1 SGHKS, CDR2 YYEKEE (reference sequence). V lost 4 bases to trimming and J lost 2 bases; unmatched junction nucleotides: 17.

J is TRBJ1-4 and V is TRBV7-2; D not certain. Germline V gene sequence: CDR1 SGHTA, CDR2 FQGNSA. The CDR3 contains 15 residues. V shed 3 bases and J shed 0 bases, with 8 bases lying between them. CDR3 amino acids: CASSLWSATNEKLFF. The CDR3 coding sequence is TGTGCCAGCAGCTTGTGGAGTGCAACTAATGAAAAACTGTTTTTT.

The genes are TRBV5-1 and TRBJ1-4; D is ambiguous. The CDR3 sequence is 15 residues long. CDR1 SGHRS and CDR2 YFSETQ come from the germline V gene. V lost 5 bases to trimming and J lost 5 bases, with 16 bases between them. In DNA, the CDR3 is TGCGCCAGCAGTTCCTCCGGGTCAAGGAATGAAAAACTGTTTTTT. Its protein is CASSSSGSRNEKLFF. The full variable domain, in which reference TRBV5-1 and TRBJ1-4 provide the parts outside the CDR3, is KAGVTQTPRYLIKTRGQQVTLSCSPISGHRSVSWYQQTPGQGLQFLFEYFSETQRNKGNFPGRFSGRQFSNSRSEMNVSTLELGDSALYLCASSSSGSRNEKLFFGSGTQLSVL.

The chain is built from TRBV21-1 and TRBJ2-3; the table's D call of TRBD1 was not tested on the DNA. TRBV21-1 is a pseudogene. This CDR3 is 16 amino acids long. The CDR3 nucleotides are TGTGCCAGCAGCAGACAGGGGGTTTTGGTCTGTGATACGCAGTATTTT. Residues: CASSRQGVLVCDTQYF.